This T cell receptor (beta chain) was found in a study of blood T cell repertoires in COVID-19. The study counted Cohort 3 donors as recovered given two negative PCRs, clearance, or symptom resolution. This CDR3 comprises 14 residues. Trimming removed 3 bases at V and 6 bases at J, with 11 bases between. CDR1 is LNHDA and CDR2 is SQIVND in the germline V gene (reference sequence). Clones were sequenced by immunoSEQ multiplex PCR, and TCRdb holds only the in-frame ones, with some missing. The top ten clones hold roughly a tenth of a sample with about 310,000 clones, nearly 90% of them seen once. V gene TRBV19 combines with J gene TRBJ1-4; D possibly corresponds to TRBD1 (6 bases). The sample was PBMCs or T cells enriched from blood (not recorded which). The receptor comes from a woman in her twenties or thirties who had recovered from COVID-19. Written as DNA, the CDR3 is TGTGCCAGTAGTATTTGGGGGCAGGATGAAAAACTGTTTTTT. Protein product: CASSIWGQDEKLFF.